These T cell receptor beta chains were read from a single sample in a study of T cells in Graves' hyperthyroidism and ophthalmopathy. TCRdb reanalysed the multiplex PCR reads using MiXCR and keeps one entry per CDR3 protein. The sample consists of about 570,000 distinct CDR3 sequences, 11% to 15% of them appearing once. Material for sequencing was blood. The receptors stem from a woman aged 40 to 55 with Graves' hyperthyroidism. The CDR3 runs from the conserved cysteine through the conserved F or W. D genes are given only for firm matches. Size is stated for part of the rows, as once, few or many counts, or as a class when the clone is expanded.

v_call: TRBV5-1; j_call: TRBJ2-5; d_call: .; clone_size: many; cdr3_aa: CASSSSIDGQETQYF; cdr3_nt: TGCGCCAGCAGCTCGTCCATCGACGGCCAAGAGACCCAGTACTTC
v_call: TRBV25-1; j_call: TRBJ2-7; d_call: TRBD2; clone_size: .; cdr3_aa: CASKTSGSLWGEQYF; cdr3_nt: TGTGCCAGCAAAACTAGCGGGAGTCTTTGGGGCGAGCAGTACTTC
v_call: TRBV19; j_call: TRBJ2-1; d_call: .; clone_size: few; cdr3_aa: CASSINGLQDNEQFF; cdr3_nt: TGTGCCAGTAGTATTAACGGACTACAAGACAATGAGCAGTTCTTC
v_call: TRBV18; j_call: TRBJ1-2; d_call: .; clone_size: few; cdr3_aa: CASSESEGDYGYTF; cdr3_nt: TGTGCCAGCTCCGAATCCGAGGGAGACTATGGCTACACCTTC
v_call: TRBV6-2/TRBV6-3; j_call: TRBJ2-5; d_call: .; clone_size: many; cdr3_aa: CASSYPSGQIDQETQYF; cdr3_nt: TGTGCCAGCAGTTATCCCTCTGGCCAAATCGACCAGGAGACCCAGTACTTC
v_call: TRBV7-3; j_call: TRBJ2-5; d_call: TRBD1; clone_size: many; cdr3_aa: CASSPGQGPQETQYF; cdr3_nt: TGTGCCAGCAGCCCAGGACAGGGTCCGCAAGAGACCCAGTACTTC
v_call: TRBV7-2; j_call: TRBJ1-2; d_call: TRBD1; clone_size: many; cdr3_aa: CASSLTRTGGYGYTF; cdr3_nt: TGTGCCAGCAGCTTAACCAGGACAGGGGGTTATGGCTACACCTTC
v_call: TRBV2; j_call: TRBJ1-1; d_call: .; clone_size: .; cdr3_aa: CASSERGRKNTEAFF; cdr3_nt: TGTGCCAGCAGTGAACGGGGGCGGAAAAACACTGAAGCTTTCTTT
v_call: TRBV18; j_call: TRBJ2-5; d_call: TRBD2; clone_size: many; cdr3_aa: CASSLLSGSGETQYF; cdr3_nt: TGTGCCAGCTCACTACTGAGCGGGAGCGGGGAGACCCAGTACTTC
v_call: TRBV27; j_call: TRBJ2-7; d_call: TRBD2; clone_size: .; cdr3_aa: CASSVAGAPYEQYF; cdr3_nt: TGTGCCAGCAGCGTAGCGGGAGCCCCCTACGAGCAGTACTTC
v_call: TRBV30; j_call: TRBJ2-3; d_call: .; clone_size: many; cdr3_aa: CAWKSSTDTQYF; cdr3_nt: TGTGCCTGGAAGTCTAGCACAGATACGCAGTATTTT
v_call: TRBV27; j_call: TRBJ2-3; d_call: TRBD1; clone_size: many; cdr3_aa: CASSLRGRRTDTQYF; cdr3_nt: TGTGCCAGCAGTTTGAGGGGGCGCCGCACAGATACGCAGTATTTT
v_call: TRBV30; j_call: TRBJ2-1; d_call: TRBD2; clone_size: many; cdr3_aa: CAWEGLAGSEQFF; cdr3_nt: TGTGCCTGGGAAGGACTAGCGGGCTCTGAGCAGTTCTTC
v_call: TRBV12-3/TRBV12-4; j_call: TRBJ1-2; d_call: .; clone_size: many; cdr3_aa: CASRQNYGYTF; cdr3_nt: TGTGCCAGCAGACAGAACTATGGCTACACCTTC
v_call: TRBV28; j_call: TRBJ1-3; d_call: .; clone_size: few; cdr3_aa: CASSLLPGSLPGNTIYF; cdr3_nt: TGTGCCAGCAGTTTATTACCAGGGTCTCTACCTGGAAACACCATATATTTT
v_call: TRBV7-8; j_call: TRBJ1-1; d_call: .; clone_size: many; cdr3_aa: CASSLAPGANTEAFF; cdr3_nt: TGTGCCAGCAGCTTAGCCCCCGGTGCGAACACTGAAGCTTTCTTT
v_call: TRBV28; j_call: TRBJ2-3; d_call: .; clone_size: few; cdr3_aa: CASGEMGRGLLTDTQYF; cdr3_nt: TGTGCCAGCGGTGAAATGGGGCGGGGCCTCCTCACAGATACGCAGTATTTT
v_call: TRBV20-1; j_call: TRBJ1-1; d_call: .; clone_size: many; cdr3_aa: CSASGQNTEAFF; cdr3_nt: TGCAGTGCTAGTGGACAGAACACTGAAGCTTTCTTT
v_call: TRBV6-1; j_call: TRBJ2-7; d_call: .; clone_size: many; cdr3_aa: CASSNAGTNEQYF; cdr3_nt: TGTGCCAGCAGTAACGCCGGGACAAACGAGCAGTACTTC
v_call: TRBV3-1; j_call: TRBJ1-5; d_call: TRBD1; clone_size: many; cdr3_aa: CASSHSGTGAAQPQHF; cdr3_nt: TGTGCCAGCAGCCACTCCGGGACAGGAGCAGCCCAGCCCCAGCATTTT
v_call: TRBV28; j_call: TRBJ2-2; d_call: .; clone_size: many; cdr3_aa: CASSYPLTASWKNTGELFF; cdr3_nt: TGTGCCAGCAGTTATCCCCTGACCGCTAGTTGGAAGAACACCGGGGAGCTGTTTTTT
v_call: TRBV2; j_call: TRBJ1-5; d_call: .; clone_size: many; cdr3_aa: CASSESGNQPQHF; cdr3_nt: TGTGCCAGCAGTGAATCAGGCAATCAGCCCCAGCATTTT
v_call: TRBV30; j_call: TRBJ1-3; d_call: .; clone_size: many; cdr3_aa: CAWSGGARSGNTIYF; cdr3_nt: TGTGCCTGGAGTGGAGGGGCCAGGTCTGGAAACACCATATATTTT
v_call: TRBV18; j_call: TRBJ2-5; d_call: .; clone_size: .; cdr3_aa: CASSPTTGEETQYF; cdr3_nt: TGTGCCAGCTCACCCACGACGGGGGAAGAGACCCAGTACTTC
v_call: TRBV11-2; j_call: TRBJ2-1; d_call: TRBD1; clone_size: many; cdr3_aa: CASSLLTGAGNNEQFF; cdr3_nt: TGTGCCAGCAGCCTACTGACAGGGGCCGGGAACAATGAGCAGTTCTTC
v_call: TRBV2; j_call: TRBJ1-1; d_call: TRBD1; clone_size: many; cdr3_aa: CASRSGTGMNTEAFF; cdr3_nt: TGTGCCAGCCGTTCTGGGACAGGTATGAACACTGAAGCTTTCTTT
v_call: TRBV28; j_call: TRBJ1-1; d_call: .; clone_size: many; cdr3_aa: CASRSASTEAFF; cdr3_nt: TGTGCCAGCAGGAGTGCATCTACTGAAGCTTTCTTT
v_call: TRBV6-5; j_call: TRBJ1-2; d_call: .; clone_size: .; cdr3_aa: CASSYYYWAQDGYTF; cdr3_nt: TGTGCCAGCAGTTACTACTATTGGGCTCAGGATGGCTACACCTTC
v_call: TRBV5-6; j_call: TRBJ2-4; d_call: TRBD1; clone_size: .; cdr3_aa: CASSLALLSGQGAHIQYF; cdr3_nt: TGTGCCAGCAGCTTGGCCCTGCTCTCGGGACAGGGAGCCCACATTCAGTACTTC
v_call: TRBV3-1; j_call: TRBJ1-1; d_call: .; clone_size: .; cdr3_aa: CASSQDRLLGIAEAFF; cdr3_nt: TGTGCCAGCAGCCAAGATCGTCTTTTGGGTATCGCTGAAGCTTTCTTT
v_call: TRBV18; j_call: TRBJ2-5; d_call: TRBD1; clone_size: many; cdr3_aa: CASSRPMTGPETQYF; cdr3_nt: TGTGCCAGCTCACGCCCAATGACAGGGCCAGAGACCCAGTACTTC
v_call: TRBV12-3/TRBV12-4; j_call: TRBJ1-3; d_call: .; clone_size: .; cdr3_aa: CASTGSNTIYF; cdr3_nt: TGTGCCAGCACGGGGTCAAACACCATATATTTT
v_call: TRBV30; j_call: TRBJ2-2; d_call: .; clone_size: many; cdr3_aa: CAWDLLAGELFF; cdr3_nt: TGTGCCTGGGACCTTCTAGCCGGGGAGCTGTTTTTT
v_call: TRBV19; j_call: TRBJ1-2; d_call: TRBD1; clone_size: .; cdr3_aa: CATDRGKGYGYTF; cdr3_nt: TGTGCCACCGACAGGGGGAAGGGCTATGGCTACACCTTC
v_call: TRBV18; j_call: TRBJ2-3; d_call: TRBD2; clone_size: many; cdr3_aa: CASSTGPSGRGSDTQYF; cdr3_nt: TGTGCCAGCTCAACGGGACCTAGCGGGAGAGGCTCAGATACGCAGTATTTT
v_call: TRBV6-1; j_call: TRBJ1-2; d_call: TRBD1; clone_size: many; cdr3_aa: CASSPDREHGYTF; cdr3_nt: TGTGCCAGCAGTCCCGACAGGGAGCATGGCTACACCTTC
v_call: TRBV7-9; j_call: TRBJ1-6; d_call: .; clone_size: many; cdr3_aa: CASSPQGHGSPLHF; cdr3_nt: TGTGCCAGCAGCCCACAGGGCCACGGGTCACCCCTCCACTTT
v_call: TRBV7-9; j_call: TRBJ2-5; d_call: .; clone_size: .; cdr3_aa: CASSLGAAETQYF; cdr3_nt: TGTGCCAGCAGCTTAGGAGCCGCGGAGACCCAGTACTTC
v_call: TRBV27; j_call: TRBJ2-7; d_call: TRBD2; clone_size: few; cdr3_aa: CASSLWSVAGGFPYEQYF; cdr3_nt: TGTGCCAGCAGTTTATGGTCGGTAGCGGGAGGGTTCCCCTACGAGCAGTACTTC
v_call: TRBV6-2/TRBV6-3; j_call: TRBJ2-2; d_call: TRBD2; clone_size: many; cdr3_aa: CASRSGLAGSNTGELFF; cdr3_nt: TGTGCCAGCAGATCGGGGCTAGCGGGTTCGAACACCGGGGAGCTGTTTTTT
v_call: TRBV19; j_call: TRBJ1-5; d_call: TRBD1; clone_size: many; cdr3_aa: CASTPQTGDSNQPQHF; cdr3_nt: TGTGCCAGCACGCCGCAGACAGGGGATAGCAATCAGCCCCAGCATTTT